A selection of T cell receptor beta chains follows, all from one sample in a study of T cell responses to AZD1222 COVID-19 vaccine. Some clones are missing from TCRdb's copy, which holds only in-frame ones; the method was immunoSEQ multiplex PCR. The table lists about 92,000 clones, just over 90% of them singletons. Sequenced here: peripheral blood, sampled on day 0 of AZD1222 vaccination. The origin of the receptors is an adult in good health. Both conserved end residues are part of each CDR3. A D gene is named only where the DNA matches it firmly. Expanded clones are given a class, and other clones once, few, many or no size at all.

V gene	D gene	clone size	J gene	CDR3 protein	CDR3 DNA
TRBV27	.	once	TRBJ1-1	CASKQTDMNTEAFF	TGTGCCAGCAAACAGACAGACATGAACACTGAAGCTTTCTTT
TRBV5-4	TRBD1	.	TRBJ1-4	CASSSGDRGRGEKLFF	TGTGCCAGCAGCTCGGGAGACAGGGGGCGCGGGGAAAAACTGTTTTTT
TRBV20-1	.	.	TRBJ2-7	CSARRDYEQYF	TGCAGTGCTCGCCGGGATTACGAGCAGTACTTC
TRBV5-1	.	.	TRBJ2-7	CASSGDRTLGEQYF	TGCGCCAGCAGCGGCGACAGGACATTGGGCGAGCAGTACTTC
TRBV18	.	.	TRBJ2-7	CASSPGQGPYEQYF	TGTGCCAGCTCACCAGGGCAGGGACCCTACGAGCAGTACTTC
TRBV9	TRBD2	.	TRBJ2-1	CASSVARGGYNEQFF	TGTGCCAGCAGCGTAGCTCGGGGGGGTTACAATGAGCAGTTCTTC
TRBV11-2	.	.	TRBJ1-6	CASSSTLRLNSPLHF	TGTGCCAGCAGCTCGACCCTGAGATTGAATTCACCCCTCCACTTT
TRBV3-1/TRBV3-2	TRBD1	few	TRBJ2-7	CASSPYRGEQYF	TGTGCCAGCAGCCCCTACAGGGGCGAGCAGTACTTC
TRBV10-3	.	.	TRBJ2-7	CAISDRTYEQYF	TGTGCCATCAGTGACCGGACCTACGAGCAGTACTTC
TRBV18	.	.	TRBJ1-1	CASLSLRQMNTEAFF	TGTGCCAGTTTGTCATTGCGGCAGATGAACACTGAAGCTTTCTTT
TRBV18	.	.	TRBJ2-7	CASSPFLTGRNYEQYF	TGTGCCAGCTCACCATTTTTAACAGGGCGTAACTACGAGCAGTACTTC
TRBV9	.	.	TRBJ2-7	CASSAGTGEQYF	TGTGCCAGCAGCGCCGGAACTGGCGAGCAGTACTTC
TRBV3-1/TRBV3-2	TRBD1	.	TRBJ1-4	CASSQGQVVKKVFF	TGTGCCAGCAGCCAGGGACAGGTGGTGAAAAAGGTGTTTTTT
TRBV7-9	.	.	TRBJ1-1	CASSSPPIGNTEAFF	TGTGCCAGCAGCTCCCCACCCATAGGGAACACTGAAGCTTTCTTT
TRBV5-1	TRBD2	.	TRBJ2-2	CASSLLFLAGGTNTGELFF	TGCGCCAGCAGCTTGTTATTCCTGGCGGGGGGTACGAACACCGGGGAGCTGTTTTTT
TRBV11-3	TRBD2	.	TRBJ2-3	CASSRGSSGVDRADTQYF	TGTGCCAGCAGCCGAGGCTCTAGCGGGGTAGATCGGGCAGATACGCAGTATTTT
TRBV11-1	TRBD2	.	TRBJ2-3	CASSLAEDTQYF	TGTGCCAGCAGCCTAGCGGAAGATACGCAGTATTTT
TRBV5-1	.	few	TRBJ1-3	CASSLDGGNTIYF	TGCGCCAGCAGCTTGGACGGTGGAAACACCATATATTTT
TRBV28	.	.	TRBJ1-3	CASSFGDLSGNTIYF	TGTGCCAGCAGTTTCGGGGATCTCTCTGGAAACACCATATATTTT
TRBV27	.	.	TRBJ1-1	CASSSQRNTEAFF	TGTGCCAGCAGTTCCCAGAGGAACACTGAAGCTTTCTTT
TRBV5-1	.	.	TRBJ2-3	CASSLAAGRTDTQYF	TGCGCCAGCAGCTTGGCCGCGGGGCGCACAGATACGCAGTATTTT
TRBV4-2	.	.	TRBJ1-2	CASSQVDSGYGYTF	TGTGCCAGCAGCCAAGTGGACAGCGGCTATGGCTACACCTTC
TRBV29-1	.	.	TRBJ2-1	CSVTTADGSSYNEQFF	TGCAGCGTTACAACCGCTGACGGTAGCTCCTACAATGAGCAGTTCTTC
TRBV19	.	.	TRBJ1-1	CASSIAGDTEAFF	TGTGCCAGTAGTATAGCAGGGGACACTGAAGCTTTCTTT
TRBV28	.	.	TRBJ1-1	CASNIPGTPRAFF	TGTGCCAGCAACATACCGGGCACCCCGCGAGCTTTCTTT
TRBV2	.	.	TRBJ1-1	CASSEYLARGGAFF	TGTGCCAGCAGTGAGTATTTGGCGAGGGGAGGAGCTTTCTTT
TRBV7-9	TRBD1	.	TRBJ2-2	CASSIQGAGELFF	TGTGCCAGCAGCATACAGGGGGCCGGGGAGCTGTTTTTT
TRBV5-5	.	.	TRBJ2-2	CASRRSHTGELFF	TGTGCCAGCAGGCGGTCCCACACCGGGGAGCTGTTTTTT
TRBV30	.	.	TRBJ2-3	CAWHLPGADTQYF	TGTGCCTGGCACCTCCCAGGGGCAGATACGCAGTATTTT
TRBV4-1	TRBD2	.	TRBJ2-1	CASSQAVGGGLLSYNEQFF	TGCGCCAGCAGCCAAGCTGTGGGCGGGGGGCTACTCTCCTACAATGAGCAGTTCTTC
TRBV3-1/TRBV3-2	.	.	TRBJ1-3	CASKPQGDGNTIYF	TGTGCCAGCAAGCCCCAAGGTGATGGAAACACCATATATTTT
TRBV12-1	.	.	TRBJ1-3	CASSFLKGGNSGNTIYF	TGTGCCAGCAGCTTCCTGAAGGGCGGCAACTCTGGAAACACCATATATTTT